The sequence of this T cell receptor beta chain was determined in a study of blood T cells in healthy people across ages. Primers used in a second PCR of roughly 6 to 11 cycles were a sample-barcoded 5' primer and a J-beta primer mix. Each cDNA molecule carried a tag from a template-switch adaptor that contained 12 random nucleotides. TCRdb itself ran the 5' RACE reads through MiXCR, one entry per CDR3 protein. The sample lists approximately 790,000 distinct CDR3 sequences, 62% occurring once. On this clonotype itself: The junction shows a germline mismatch at one end, possibly a read error.

Germline V CDR1 and CDR2: LGHNA, YSLEER. The CDR3 has 14 residues. The gene calls are TRBV4-3 and TRBJ2-5, with 8 bases identical to TRBD2. Matching the DNA end better, TRBJ2-7 makes the J call doubtful. The sequenced sample consisted of blood. This TCR came from a young man in good health. The CDR3 is CASSQDGTRYEQYF. CDR3 nucleotide sequence: TGCGCCAGTAGCCAAGATGGGACTAGATACGAGCAGTACTTC.